This T cell receptor (beta chain) was captured in a study of cytomegalovirus exposure and HLA in healthy donors. The sample holds a few counts of this clone. What it recognizes is unknown. This PCR relied on a set of 60 Vbeta primers and 13 Jbeta primers. Using immunoSEQ multiplex PCR, the repertoire was profiled, and TCRdb retains in-frame clones only, with some absent. This repertoire shows approximately 120,000 clones, more than 65% found once; its top ten account for 9.5% to 15%. Unrecorded immune exposure was likely among donors, who were nominally healthy when sampled. Study-wide results and limits: Cytomegalovirus-associated TCR beta chains were listed, numbering 164. In all likelihood, a cluster of highly shared sequence variants was a sequencing artifact. In presence/absence analyses, roughly uniform sequencing depth across donors was assumed.

The ends lost 5 bases at V and 2 bases at J; junction bases unmatched: 6. The CDR3 totals 15 residues. Germline assignment: CDR1 PRHDT and CDR2 FYEKMQ (reference sequence). The sequencing sample was made of PBMCs. The TCR comes from a woman between 40 and 55 years old in good health and CMV-seropositive. The chain is built from TRBV13 and TRBJ2-7; TRBD1 aligns across 10 bases. DNA of the CDR3: TGTGCCAGCAGCGGGGGACAGGGGACCGCCTACGAGCAGTACTTC. Translation: CASSGGQGTAYEQYF.